The 30 T cell receptor beta chains below were found in one sample sequenced in a study of OX40 agonist ivuxolimab in advanced cancers. TCRdb keeps only in-frame clones here, not all; method: immunoSEQ multiplex PCR. The table shows roughly 49,000 clones, with approximately 90% occurring only once. The sequencing here drew on CD4+ or CD8+ T cells sorted from blood, taken in a trial of the OX40 agonist ivuxolimab. These TCRs come from an adult with an advanced solid tumor such as melanoma, head and neck, liver or kidney cancer.

This chain links TRBV11-2 with TRBJ2-5; D might be TRBD1 (6 bases). CDR3 length: 15 amino acids. V was cut by 1 base and J by 1 base, with 10 bases left in between. Germline loops: CDR1 SGHAT, CDR2 FQNNGV. Written as DNA, the CDR3 is TGTGCCAGCAGCTTAGGCGACAGGAGCCAAGAGACCCAGTACTTC. This translates into CASSLGDRSQETQYF.

This clone has just a few counts. The rearrangement uses TRBV4-1 and TRBJ1-3; the match to TRBD1 covers 7 bases. Per germline, CDR1 MGHRA and CDR2 YSYEKL. This CDR3 is built from 15 residues. J gave up 4 bases and V 3 bases, and 6 bases lay outside the gene matches. CDR3 coding DNA: TGCGCCAGCAGCCAGACAGGGTTAGCAGGAAACACCATATATTTT. Translating gives CASSQTGLAGNTIYF.

This chain uses TRBV6-5 with TRBJ1-3; D call uncertain. V lost 0 bases, J lost 4 bases, and 7 bases lay in between. The CDR3 totals 14 residues. Germline assignment: CDR1 MNHEY and CDR2 SVGAGI. The CDR3 spells CASSYSGNGNTIYF. CDR3 bases: TGTGCCAGCAGTTACTCGGGGAACGGAAACACCATATATTTT.

V and J are TRBV7-9 and TRBJ1-1; 9 nucleotides align to TRBD1. The junction had 13 bases not matched to a gene; V was cut back by 4 bases and J by 1 base. CDR1 is SEHNR, CDR2 FQNEAQ, per germline (reference sequence). The CDR3 totals 18 residues. The CDR3 coding sequence is TGTGCCAGCAGCTCGGACCGCGGGACAGGGCTATGGAACACTGAAGCTTTCTTT. It yields the protein CASSSDRGTGLWNTEAFF.

The rearrangement uses TRBV2 and TRBJ1-2; tentatively, D is TRBD1 (5 bases). This CDR3 has 15 residues. V shed 2 bases and J shed 4 bases, with 14 bases lying between them. Germline-derived CDR1 and CDR2 are SNHLY and FYNNEI. CDR3 bases: TGTGCCAGCAGTGAACAAGGGGTTCTATCCTATGGCTACACCTTC. As protein: CASSEQGVLSYGYTF.

The chain uses TRBV11-2 and TRBJ2-5, with D perhaps being TRBD1 or TRBD2 (7 bases each). Deletions cut 5 bases from V and 1 base from J, with 17 bases between. The CDR3 length is 16 residues. Germline CDR1 SGHAT, CDR2 FQNNGV. This chain's CDR3 is CASSTGVSSGQETQYF. The CDR3 DNA follows: TGTGCCAGCAGCACAGGGGTATCTAGCGGCCAAGAGACCCAGTACTTC.

This chain connects TRBV5-1 to TRBJ1-4, with D unresolved. Trimming took off 0 bases at V and 8 bases at J, with 8 bases between the two ends. Looked up from germline, CDR1 is SGHRS and CDR2 is YFSETQ. The CDR3 spans 13 residues. The CDR3 protein is CASSLDQPEKLFF. The CDR3 DNA is TGCGCCAGCAGCTTGGACCAACCGGAAAAACTGTTTTTT.

This chain links TRBV14 with TRBJ1-1; D remains unclear. V lost 1 base and J 0 bases, leaving 3 bases between the germline ends. CDR1 is SGHDN, CDR2 FVKESK, per germline. The CDR3 runs 13 residues. The CDR3 sequence is CASSQVLNTEAFF. CDR3 nucleotide sequence: TGTGCCAGCAGCCAAGTACTGAACACTGAAGCTTTCTTT.

The chain employs TRBV6-4 and TRBJ2-1, with TRBD1 matching over 10 bases. CDR3 length: 17 residues. V gave up 4 bases and J gave up 7 bases; unmatched junction bases: 13. From germline, CDR1 is MRHNA and CDR2 SNTAGT. The CDR3 bases are TGTGCCAGCAGTGCTTACCCGGGGGGACAGGGGACGAATGAGCAGTTCTTC. The encoded protein is CASSAYPGGQGTNEQFF.

The V gene is TRBV13, the J gene TRBJ2-7; D possibly corresponds to TRBD1 (5 bases). From germline, CDR1 is PRHDT and CDR2 FYEKMQ (reference sequence). V was clipped by 5 bases and J by 0 bases, with 17 bases between them. The CDR3 is 16 amino acids. CDR3: CASSIAGMAPSYEQYF. DNA for the CDR3: TGTGCCAGCAGCATAGCAGGGATGGCCCCCTCCTACGAGCAGTACTTC.

The chain is built from TRBV7-2 and TRBJ1-5; D not resolved. The V gene lost 1 base and the J gene lost 6 bases, with 7 bases spanning the gap. The CDR3 has 13 residues. CDR1 SGHTA and CDR2 FQGNSA come from the germline V gene. The CDR3 here is CASSLDGIQPQHF. The CDR3 bases are TGTGCCAGCAGCTTAGACGGAATTCAGCCCCAGCATTTT.

The V and J genes are TRBV11-3 and TRBJ1-1; tentatively, D is TRBD1 (6 bases). V lost 4 bases, J lost 1 base, and 10 bases lay in between. In germline, CDR1 is SGHNT, CDR2 YENEEA. The CDR3 has 14 amino acids. The CDR3 loop reads CASSWEGENTEAFF. CDR3 DNA sequence: TGTGCCAGCAGCTGGGAGGGGGAGAACACTGAAGCTTTCTTT.

The chain carries TRBV6-1 and TRBJ1-5, with no clear D. Deletions cut 4 bases from V and 3 bases from J, with 13 bases between. This CDR3 has 15 amino acids. Germline V gives CDR1 MNHNS, CDR2 SASEGT. DNA for the CDR3: TGTGCCAGCAGTGTATCCGGGTTAGCCAATCAGCCCCAGCATTTT. Encoded protein: CASSVSGLANQPQHF.

The chain combines TRBV6-5 with TRBJ1-2; D might be TRBD1 (6 bases). There are 13 residues in the CDR3. V lost 5 bases, J lost 8 bases, and 15 bases lay in between. Germline V gene lookup returns CDR1 MNHEY and CDR2 SVGAGI. The CDR3, as DNA: TGTGCCAGCAGTCGGGGGGCCGGGCGGGGCTACACCTTC. Protein sequence: CASSRGAGRGYTF.

This chain joins TRBV28 and TRBJ2-4; a possible D gene is TRBD1 (6 bases). The germline V gene encodes CDR1 MDHEN and CDR2 SYDVKM. V lost 6 bases and J lost 4, with 13 bases in between. This CDR3 comprises 14 residues. The CDR3 sequence is CASRQTGLKNIQYF. CDR3 nucleotide sequence: TGTGCCAGCAGACAGACAGGCCTTAAAAACATTCAGTACTTC.

The genes are TRBV19 and TRBJ2-7; 12 nucleotides line up with TRBD2. Per germline, CDR1 LNHDA and CDR2 SQIVND (reference sequence). Unmatched junction bases numbered 3, after V lost 4 bases and J lost 2 bases. The CDR3 runs 15 residues. CDR3 in DNA: TGTGCCAGTAGTAAGACTAGCGGGAGTCCCTACGAGCAGTACTTC. This sequence encodes CASSKTSGSPYEQYF. Full variable domain (rest looked up from reference TRBV19 and TRBJ2-7): DGGITQSPKYLFRKEGQNVTLSCEQNLNHDAMYWYRQDPGQGLRLIYYSQIVNDFQKGDIAEGYSVSREKKESFPLTVTSAQKNPTAFYLCASSKTSGSPYEQYFGPGTRLTVT.

This clone was found a few times. The rearrangement joins TRBV19 to TRBJ1-1; 7 bases fit TRBD1. The CDR3 runs to 14 residues. Unmatched junction bases numbered 8, after V lost 5 bases and J lost 5 bases. Germline V gene lookup returns CDR1 LNHDA and CDR2 SQIVND (reference sequence). The DNA of the CDR3 is TGTGCCAGTAGTTCACAATACAGGGGAACTGAAGCTTTCTTT. Translation gives CASSSQYRGTEAFF.

This chain uses TRBV7-9 with TRBJ2-6; D unresolved. V was clipped by 9 bases and J by 1 base, with 1 base between them. Germline V gene sequence: CDR1 SEHNR, CDR2 FQNEAQ (reference sequence). CDR3 size: 11 residues. For the CDR3, the DNA is TGTGCCAGTTCTGGGGCCAACGTCCTGACTTTC. Its translation: CASSGANVLTF. The variable domain in full, completed from reference TRBV7-9 and TRBJ2-6, reads DTGVSQNPRHKITKRGQNVTFRCDPISEHNRLYWYRQTLGQGPEFLTYFQNEAQLEKSRLLSDRFSAERPKGSFSTLEIQRTEQGDSAMYLCASSGANVLTFGAGSRLTVL.

This clone was observed a few times. The CDR3 DNA follows: TGTGCCAGCAGCCCCGGGACGGCGAAAAACATTCAGTACTTC. Protein sequence: CASSPGTAKNIQYF. The V call is TRBV6-6, the J call TRBJ2-4, with D perhaps TRBD1 or TRBD2 (5 bases each). The CDR3 length is 14 residues. Looked up from germline, CDR1 is MNHNY and CDR2 is SVGAGI (reference sequence). Trimming pared 6 bases from V and 4 bases from J, leaving 13 bases between.

V is TRBV7-9 and J is TRBJ2-1, with a weak D call TRBD2 (5 bases). CDR1 is SEHNR and CDR2 is FQNEAQ in the germline V gene (reference sequence). The CDR3 length is 12 residues. Deletions cut 5 bases from V and 8 bases from J, with 10 bases between. CDR3 nucleotide sequence: TGTGCCAGCAGCCCCACCGGGGATGAGCAGTTCTTC. Protein: CASSPTGDEQFF.

The chain recombines TRBV4-2 with TRBJ2-1; weak D call: TRBD2 (5 bases). V dropped 0 bases and J dropped 7 bases, with 10 bases sitting between them. Germline V gene data show CDR1 as LGHNA and CDR2 as YNFKEQ. The CDR3 covers 14 residues. The CDR3 loop is CASSQEWGANEQFF. The CDR3 region has the DNA TGTGCCAGCAGCCAAGAATGGGGAGCGAATGAGCAGTTCTTC.

The CDR3 nucleotides read TGTGCCAGCAGCAGGGGGATCAAAAAGGCAGGCAAAACGTATAGCAATCAGCCCCAGCATTTT. It is translated as CASSRGIKKAGKTYSNQPQHF. This sequence joins TRBV21-1 and TRBJ1-5. TRBV21-1 is described as a pseudogene. CDR3 size: 21 residues.

The chain joins TRBV27 to TRBJ2-7, with 8 bases that match TRBD1. Germline loops: CDR1 MNHEY, CDR2 SMNVEV (reference sequence). The CDR3 has 15 amino acids. V shed 3 bases and J 5 bases; nucleotides not matched to a gene: 9. The CDR3 region has the DNA TGTGCCAGCAGTTTCTCCCGGACAGGGTTAGACGAGCAGTACTTC. Translation gives CASSFSRTGLDEQYF.

The chain links TRBV28 to TRBJ1-5; 9 bases agree with TRBD1. CDR3 length: 21 residues. V lost 0 bases and J lost 2; bases outside the gene matches: 17. In germline, CDR1 is MDHEN, CDR2 SYDVKM. For the CDR3, the DNA is TGTGCCAGCAGTTTATGGTCCAGCGAGGTCGGGACAGGGTTGCGCAATCAGCCCCAGCATTTT. It translates to CASSLWSSEVGTGLRNQPQHF.

The CDR3 region has the DNA TGTGCCAGCAAGAAGGCAGGGGCCGTCGAGGGCTACACCTTC. Residues: CASKKAGAVEGYTF. The rearrangement uses TRBV25-1 and TRBJ1-2, with D perhaps matching TRBD1 (6 bases). This CDR3 region has 14 residues. Trimming pared 7 bases from V and 8 bases from J, leaving 20 bases between. The germline V gene has CDR1 MGHDK and CDR2 SYGVNS.

The J gene is TRBJ2-1, the V gene TRBV7-8; 13 bases are a match to TRBD2. Losses at the gene ends were 1 base for V and 0 bases for J; bases not matched to a gene: 6. The germline gives CDR1 SGHVS, CDR2 FQNEAQ. The CDR3 is 19 amino acids. DNA for the CDR3: TGTGCCAGCAGCTTAGGATGGACTAGCGGGAGCTCCTCCTACAATGAGCAGTTCTTC. Encoded protein: CASSLGWTSGSSSYNEQFF.

This sequence joins TRBV19 and TRBJ1-1; TRBD1 is a possible D gene (5 bases). Germline values: CDR1 LNHDA, CDR2 SQIVND (reference sequence). Trimming removed 3 bases at V and 4 bases at J, with 33 bases between. The CDR3 covers 21 residues. In nucleotides, the CDR3 is TGTGCCAGTAGTATTGGTGGATGGGGCAGTTCCGTGGTTTGGGTTGGCACTGAAGCTTTCTTT. Residues: CASSIGGWGSSVVWVGTEAFF.

This chain connects TRBV21-1 to TRBJ2-2; TRBD2 is taken as the D call from the table, unchecked against the DNA. TRBV21-1 is a documented pseudogene. The CDR3 extends over 16 amino acids. The CDR3 region has the DNA TGTGCCAGCAGCCCCCGGGCCCTAGCGGGATTCGGGGAGCTGTTTTTT. It is translated as CASSPRALAGFGELFF.

J is TRBJ1-4 and V is TRBV10-3, with a possible D match to TRBD1 (5 bases). The CDR3 contains 14 residues. The V gene lost 6 bases and the J gene lost 4 bases, with 12 bases spanning the gap. Germline V gene sequence: CDR1 ENHRY, CDR2 SYGVKD. CDR3 coding DNA: TGTGCCATCAGCTCCGGGACTAATAATGAAAAACTGTTTTTT. Its protein product is CAISSGTNNEKLFF.

The genes are TRBV7-2 and TRBJ2-1, with 7 bases aligning to TRBD1. The germline V gene has CDR1 SGHTA and CDR2 FQGNSA. J lost 15 bases, V lost 5 bases, and 13 bases had no gene match. The CDR3 runs 13 residues. CDR3 residues: CASSLNQGDRPFF. DNA for the CDR3: TGTGCCAGCAGCCTAAATCAGGGGGATAGACCGTTCTTC. Looking up the rest from reference TRBV7-2 and TRBJ2-1 gives the full variable domain: GAGVSQSPSNKVTEKGKDVELRCDPISGHTALYWYRQSLGQGLEFLIYFQGNSAPDKSGLPSDRFSAERTGGSVSTLTIQRTQQEDSAVYLCASSLNQGDRPFFGPGTRLTVL.